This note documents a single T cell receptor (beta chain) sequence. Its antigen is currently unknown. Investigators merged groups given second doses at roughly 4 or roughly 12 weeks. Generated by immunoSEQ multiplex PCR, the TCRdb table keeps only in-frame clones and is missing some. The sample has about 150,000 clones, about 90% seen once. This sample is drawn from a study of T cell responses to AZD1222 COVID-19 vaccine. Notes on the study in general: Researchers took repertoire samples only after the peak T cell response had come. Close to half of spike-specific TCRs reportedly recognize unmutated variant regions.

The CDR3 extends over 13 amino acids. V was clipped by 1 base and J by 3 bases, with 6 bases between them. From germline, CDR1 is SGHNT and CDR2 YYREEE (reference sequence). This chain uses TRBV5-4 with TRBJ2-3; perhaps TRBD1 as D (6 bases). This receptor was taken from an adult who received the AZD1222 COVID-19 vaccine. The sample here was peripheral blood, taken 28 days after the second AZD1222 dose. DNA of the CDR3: TGTGCCAGCAGCTTGACAGGGACAGATACGCAGTATTTT. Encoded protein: CASSLTGTDTQYF.